Listed below are T cell receptor beta chains from one sample, sequenced in a study of blood T cells in healthy people across ages. A single record per CDR3 protein comes from TCRdb applying MiXCR to the 5' RACE reads. Among around 500,000 distinct CDR3 sequences listed, about a quarter were seen once. This sample was shared with a second study, whose subject was T cells of mothers and their children.

The sequencing input was blood. The receptors were sampled from a boy aged 2-9 years in good health. Both conserved end residues are trimmed from each CDR3. D genes are given only for firm matches. Clone sizes are given selectively: once, few, many, or a class where the clone is expanded.

13	TRBJ2-7	TRBV7-8	TRBD1	.	ASSPPLRQGYEQY
13	.	TRBV20-1	.	few	SARDVEGFTYEQY
14	TRBJ2-3	TRBV21-1	.	.	ASSKERRSGTDTQY
11	TRBJ1-1	TRBV19	TRBD1	.	ASSQGVVTEAF
11	TRBJ2-2	TRBV24-1	.	.	ATSDSRSGELF
11	TRBJ2-7	TRBV6-6	.	.	ASSSSRTYEQY
13	TRBJ2-7	TRBV4-2	.	few	ASSQDGTNSYEQY
13	TRBJ2-1	TRBV5-1	.	few	ASSLVLSSYNEQF
13	TRBJ2-7	TRBV19	TRBD1	.	ASSMGQPNAYEQY
14	TRBJ2-7	TRBV6-2/TRBV6-3	TRBD1	.	ASSYFSGTGSNEQY
13	TRBJ1-1	TRBV7-3	.	.	ASSPPDRMNTEAF
14	TRBJ2-7	TRBV4-2	TRBD1	few	ASSQDPGQLSYEQY
13	TRBJ2-1	TRBV6-1	TRBD2	few	ASSETSGAYNEQF
11	TRBJ2-1	TRBV7-2	.	few	ASSSEPSNEQF
13	TRBJ2-5	TRBV2	TRBD1	.	ASSEGDRYQETQY
12	TRBJ1-6	TRBV12-5	TRBD1	.	ASGLGTGNSPLH
12	TRBJ2-1	TRBV5-1	.	few	ASSFVAGDNEQF
14	TRBJ2-5	TRBV4-3	TRBD2	few	ASSVIAGAVPREQY
14	TRBJ2-5	TRBV10-3	TRBD1	few	AISDRWGQTQETQY
11	TRBJ2-3	TRBV7-2	TRBD1	.	ASRTGMLDTQY
13	TRBJ2-7	TRBV7-2	.	few	ASSLRLTSSYEQY
12	TRBJ2-1	TRBV5-4	.	.	ASSSRRLGNEQF
10	.	TRBV6-2/TRBV6-3	.	.	ANSYGSYEQY
13	TRBJ2-3	TRBV6-4	.	many	ASSDGGASTDTQY
14	TRBJ2-4	TRBV5-1	TRBD2	.	ASSYGTSLAKNIQY
13	TRBJ2-7	TRBV6-6	.	.	ASSATTGRLYEQY
11	TRBJ1-4	TRBV7-9	.	.	ASSLSDSLKLF
18	TRBJ2-5	TRBV20-1	TRBD2	few	SARAPLVSTSGGSQETQY
12	TRBJ2-5	TRBV6-2/TRBV6-3	.	few	ASSTHPPQETQY
14	TRBJ2-1	TRBV5-1	.	few	ASSLAAGFGANEQF
11	TRBJ2-1	TRBV5-1	TRBD2	.	ASSPGTNGEQF
13	TRBJ2-7	TRBV7-3	.	.	ASSLIGSTGNEQY
12	TRBJ2-5	TRBV30	TRBD2	.	AWSQTSGGETQY
11	.	TRBV29-1	TRBD1	few	SVRDSELYEQY
13	TRBJ1-6	TRBV18	.	few	ASSSQGPTNSPLH
12	TRBJ2-7	TRBV6-6	.	few	ASSYSRAEYEQY